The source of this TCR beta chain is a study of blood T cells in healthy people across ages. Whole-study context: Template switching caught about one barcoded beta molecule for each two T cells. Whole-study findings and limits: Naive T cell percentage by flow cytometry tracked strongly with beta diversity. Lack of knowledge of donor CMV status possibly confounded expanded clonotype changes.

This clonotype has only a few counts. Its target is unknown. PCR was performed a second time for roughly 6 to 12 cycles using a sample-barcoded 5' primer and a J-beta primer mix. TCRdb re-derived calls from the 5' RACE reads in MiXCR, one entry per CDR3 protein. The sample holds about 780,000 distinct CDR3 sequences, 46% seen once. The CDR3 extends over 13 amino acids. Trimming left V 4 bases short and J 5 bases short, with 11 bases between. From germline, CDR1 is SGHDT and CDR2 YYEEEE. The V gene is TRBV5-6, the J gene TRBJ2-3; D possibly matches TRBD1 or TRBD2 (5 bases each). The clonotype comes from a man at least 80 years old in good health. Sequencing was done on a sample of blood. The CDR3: CASSRDQRDTQYF. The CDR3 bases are TGTGCCAGCAGCCGGGACCAGCGAGATACGCAGTATTTT.